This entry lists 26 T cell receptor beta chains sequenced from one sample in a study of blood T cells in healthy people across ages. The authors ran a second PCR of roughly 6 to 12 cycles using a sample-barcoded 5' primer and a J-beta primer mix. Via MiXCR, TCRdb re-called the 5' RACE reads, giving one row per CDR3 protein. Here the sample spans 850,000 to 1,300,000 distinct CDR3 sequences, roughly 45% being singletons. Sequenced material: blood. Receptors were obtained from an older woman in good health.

CDR3 residues: CASSLASGVAYEQYF. The CDR3 region has the DNA TGTGCCAGCAGCTTAGCTAGCGGGGTAGCCTACGAGCAGTACTTC. The rearrangement joins TRBV7-9 to TRBJ2-7; 8 bases fit TRBD2. J lost 2 bases, V lost 0 bases, and 3 bases had no gene match. CDR3 length equals 15 residues. Looked up from germline, CDR1 is SEHNR and CDR2 is FQNEAQ (reference sequence).

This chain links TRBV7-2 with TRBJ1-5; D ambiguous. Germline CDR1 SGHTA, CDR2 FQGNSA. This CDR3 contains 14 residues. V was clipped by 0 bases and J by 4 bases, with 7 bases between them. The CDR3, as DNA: TGTGCCAGCAGCTTAGCCATGGGTAATCAGCCCCAGCATTTT. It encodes CASSLAMGNQPQHF.

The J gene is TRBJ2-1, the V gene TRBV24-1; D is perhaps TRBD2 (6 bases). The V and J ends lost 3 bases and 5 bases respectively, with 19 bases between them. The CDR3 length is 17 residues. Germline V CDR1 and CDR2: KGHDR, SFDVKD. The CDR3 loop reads CATSDQWVGGADNEQFF. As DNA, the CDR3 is TGTGCCACCAGTGATCAGTGGGTGGGGGGAGCGGACAATGAGCAGTTCTTC.

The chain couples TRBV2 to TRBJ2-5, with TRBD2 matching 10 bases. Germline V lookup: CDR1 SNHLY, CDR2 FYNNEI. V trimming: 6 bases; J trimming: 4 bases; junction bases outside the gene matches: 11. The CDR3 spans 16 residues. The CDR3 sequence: CASRRTSGGVGETQYF. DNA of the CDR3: TGTGCCAGCAGACGGACTAGCGGCGGAGTGGGAGAGACCCAGTACTTC.

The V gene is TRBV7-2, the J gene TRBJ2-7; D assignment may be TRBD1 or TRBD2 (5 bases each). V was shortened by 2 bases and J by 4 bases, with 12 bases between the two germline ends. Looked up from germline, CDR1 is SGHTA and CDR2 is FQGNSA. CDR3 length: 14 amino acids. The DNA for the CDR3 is TGTGCCAGCAGCTTACAGCGAGGGGTGTACGAGCAGTACTTC. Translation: CASSLQRGVYEQYF.

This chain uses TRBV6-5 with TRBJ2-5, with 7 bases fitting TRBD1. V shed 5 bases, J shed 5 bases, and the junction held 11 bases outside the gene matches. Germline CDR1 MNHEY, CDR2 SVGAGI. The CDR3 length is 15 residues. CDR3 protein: CASSARQGSLETQYF. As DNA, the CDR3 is TGTGCCAGCAGTGCCCGACAGGGTAGTTTGGAGACCCAGTACTTC.

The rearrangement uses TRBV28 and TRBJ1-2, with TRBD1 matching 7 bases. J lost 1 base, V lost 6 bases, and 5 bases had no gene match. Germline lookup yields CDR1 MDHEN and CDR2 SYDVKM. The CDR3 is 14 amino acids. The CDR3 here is CASRQGGNNYGYTF. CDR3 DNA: TGTGCCAGCAGGCAGGGGGGGAATAACTATGGCTACACCTTC.

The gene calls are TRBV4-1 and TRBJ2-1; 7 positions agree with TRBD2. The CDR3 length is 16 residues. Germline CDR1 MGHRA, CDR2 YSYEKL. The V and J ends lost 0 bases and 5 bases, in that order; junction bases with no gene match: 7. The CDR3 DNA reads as TGCGCCAGCAGCCAAGAGGGAGCGGGACGGCACAATGAGCAGTTCTTC. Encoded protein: CASSQEGAGRHNEQFF.

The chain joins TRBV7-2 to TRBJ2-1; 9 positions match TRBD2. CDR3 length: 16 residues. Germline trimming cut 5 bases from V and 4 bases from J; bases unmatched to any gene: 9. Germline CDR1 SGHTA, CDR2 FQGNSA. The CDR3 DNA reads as TGTACCAGCAGCCGAGGAAGCGGGGGGCGATACAATGAGCAGTTCTTC. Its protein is CTSSRGSGGRYNEQFF.

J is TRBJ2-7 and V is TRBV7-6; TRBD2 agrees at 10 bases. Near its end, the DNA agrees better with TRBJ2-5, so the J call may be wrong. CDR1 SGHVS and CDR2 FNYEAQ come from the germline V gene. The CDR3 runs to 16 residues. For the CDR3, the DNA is TGTGCCAGCAGCCAGCCGGCTAGCGGGAGCCGGGAGACCCAGTACTTC. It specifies CASSQPASGSRETQYF.

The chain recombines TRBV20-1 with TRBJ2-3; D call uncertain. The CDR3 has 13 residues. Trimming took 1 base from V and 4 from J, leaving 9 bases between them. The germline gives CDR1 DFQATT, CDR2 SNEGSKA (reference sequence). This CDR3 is CSARASHADTQYF. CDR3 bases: TGCAGTGCTAGAGCCTCTCATGCAGATACGCAGTATTTT.

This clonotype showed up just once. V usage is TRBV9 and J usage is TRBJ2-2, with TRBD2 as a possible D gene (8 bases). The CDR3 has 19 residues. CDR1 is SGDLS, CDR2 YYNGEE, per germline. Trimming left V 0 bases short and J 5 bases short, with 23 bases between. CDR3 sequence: CASSVGKRDRLASTGELFF. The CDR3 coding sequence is TGTGCCAGCAGCGTAGGGAAAAGGGACAGACTAGCGTCAACCGGGGAGCTGTTTTTT.

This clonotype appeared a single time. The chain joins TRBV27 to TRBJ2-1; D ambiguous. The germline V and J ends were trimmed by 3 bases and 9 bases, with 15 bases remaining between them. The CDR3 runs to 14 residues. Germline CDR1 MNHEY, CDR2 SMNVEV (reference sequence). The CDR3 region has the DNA TGTGCCAGCAGTTTTGGTCAGGCCGCAGGTGAGCAGTTCTTC. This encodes CASSFGQAAGEQFF.

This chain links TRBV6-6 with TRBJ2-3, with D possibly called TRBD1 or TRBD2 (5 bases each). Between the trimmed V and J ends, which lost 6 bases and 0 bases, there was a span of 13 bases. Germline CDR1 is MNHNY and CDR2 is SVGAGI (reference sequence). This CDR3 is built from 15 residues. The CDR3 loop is CASSQRGRSTDTQYF. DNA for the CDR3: TGTGCCAGCAGCCAGAGGGGACGTAGCACAGATACGCAGTATTTT.

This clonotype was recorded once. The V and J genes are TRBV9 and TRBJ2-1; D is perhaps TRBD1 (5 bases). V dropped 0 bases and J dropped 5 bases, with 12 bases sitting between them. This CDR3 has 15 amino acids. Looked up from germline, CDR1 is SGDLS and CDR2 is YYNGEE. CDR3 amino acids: CASSVVGDGDNEQFF. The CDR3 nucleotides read TGTGCCAGCAGCGTAGTAGGGGATGGGGACAATGAGCAGTTCTTC. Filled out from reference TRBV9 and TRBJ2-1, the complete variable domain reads DSGVTQTPKHLITATGQRVTLRCSPRSGDLSVYWYQQSLDQGLQFLIQYYNGEERAKGNILERFSAQQFPDLHSELNLSSLELGDSALYFCASSVVGDGDNEQFFGPGTRLTVL.

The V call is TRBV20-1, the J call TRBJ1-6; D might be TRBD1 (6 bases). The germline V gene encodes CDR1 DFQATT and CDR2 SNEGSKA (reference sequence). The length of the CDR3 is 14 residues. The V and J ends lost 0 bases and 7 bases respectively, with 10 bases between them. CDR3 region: CSAREGTTNSPLHF. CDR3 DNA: TGCAGTGCTAGAGAGGGGACAACAAATTCACCCCTCCACTTT.

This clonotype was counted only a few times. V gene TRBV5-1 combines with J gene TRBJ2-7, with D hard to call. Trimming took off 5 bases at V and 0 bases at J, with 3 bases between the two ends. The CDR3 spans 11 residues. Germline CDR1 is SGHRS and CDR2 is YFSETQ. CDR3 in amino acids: CASRVSYEQYF. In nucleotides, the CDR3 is TGCGCCAGCAGGGTCTCCTACGAGCAGTACTTC.

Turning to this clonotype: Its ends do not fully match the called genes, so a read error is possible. This CDR3 reads CASSVEPEDTQYF. The CDR3 nucleotides read TGTGCCAGCAGCGTAGAACCGGAGGATACGCAGTATTTT. V and J are TRBV11-2 and TRBJ2-3, with D hard to call. Germline V CDR1 and CDR2: SGHAT, FQNNGV. CDR3 length equals 13 residues. Filled out from reference TRBV11-2 and TRBJ2-3, the complete variable domain reads EAGVAQSPRYKIIEKRQSVAFWCNPISGHATLYWYQQILGQGPKLLIQFQNNGVVDDSQLPKDRFSAERLKGVDSTLKIQPAKLEDSAVYLCASSVEPEDTQYFGPGTRLTVL.

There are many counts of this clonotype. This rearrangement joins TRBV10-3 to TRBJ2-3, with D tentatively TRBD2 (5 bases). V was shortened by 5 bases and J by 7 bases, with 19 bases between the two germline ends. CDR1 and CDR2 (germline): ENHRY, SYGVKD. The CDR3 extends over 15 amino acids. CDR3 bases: TGTGCCATCAGTTCGAGCGATAGCTCGGGGAATACGCAGTATTTT. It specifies CAISSSDSSGNTQYF.

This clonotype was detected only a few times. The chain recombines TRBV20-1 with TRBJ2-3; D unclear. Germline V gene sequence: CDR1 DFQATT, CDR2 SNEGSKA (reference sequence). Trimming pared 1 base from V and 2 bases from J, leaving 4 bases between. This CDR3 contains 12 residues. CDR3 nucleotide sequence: TGCAGTGCTAGAGTATCCACAGATACGCAGTATTTT. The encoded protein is CSARVSTDTQYF.

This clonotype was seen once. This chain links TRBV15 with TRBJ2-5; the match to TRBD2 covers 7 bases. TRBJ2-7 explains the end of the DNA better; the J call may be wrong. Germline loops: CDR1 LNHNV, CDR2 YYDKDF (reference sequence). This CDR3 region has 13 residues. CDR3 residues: CATSRRSGYEQYF. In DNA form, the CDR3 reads TGTGCCACCAGCAGACGTAGCGGGTACGAGCAGTACTTC.

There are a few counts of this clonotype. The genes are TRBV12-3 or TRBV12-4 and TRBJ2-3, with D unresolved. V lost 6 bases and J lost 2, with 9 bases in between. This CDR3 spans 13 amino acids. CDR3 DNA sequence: TGTGCCAGCAGAAGTGACCCCACAGATACGCAGTATTTT. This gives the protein CASRSDPTDTQYF.

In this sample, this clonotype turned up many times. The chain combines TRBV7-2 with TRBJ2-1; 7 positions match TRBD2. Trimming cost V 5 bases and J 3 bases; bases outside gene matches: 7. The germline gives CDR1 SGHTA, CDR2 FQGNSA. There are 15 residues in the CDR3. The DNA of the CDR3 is TGTGCCAGCAGCACACGGGCGGGAGACTACAATGAGCAGTTCTTC. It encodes CASSTRAGDYNEQFF.

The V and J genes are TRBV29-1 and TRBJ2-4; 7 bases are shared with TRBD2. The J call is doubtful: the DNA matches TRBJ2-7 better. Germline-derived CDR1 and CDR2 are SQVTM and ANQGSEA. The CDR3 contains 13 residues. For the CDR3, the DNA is TGCAGCGTTGATGGACTAGGCAACGGCGAGCAGTACTTC. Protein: CSVDGLGNGEQYF.

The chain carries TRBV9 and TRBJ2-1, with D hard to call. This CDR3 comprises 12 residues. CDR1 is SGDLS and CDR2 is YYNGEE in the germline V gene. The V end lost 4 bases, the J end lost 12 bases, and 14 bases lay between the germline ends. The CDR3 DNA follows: TGTGCCAGCAGCATTGACTTGCAGTTGCAGTTCTTC. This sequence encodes CASSIDLQLQFF. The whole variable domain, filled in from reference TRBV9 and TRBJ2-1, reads DSGVTQTPKHLITATGQRVTLRCSPRSGDLSVYWYQQSLDQGLQFLIQYYNGEERAKGNILERFSAQQFPDLHSELNLSSLELGDSALYFCASSIDLQLQFFGPGTRLTVL.

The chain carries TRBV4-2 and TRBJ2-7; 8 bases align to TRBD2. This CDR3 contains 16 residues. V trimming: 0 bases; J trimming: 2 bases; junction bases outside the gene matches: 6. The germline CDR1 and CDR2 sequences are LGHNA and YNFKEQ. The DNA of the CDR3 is TGTGCCAGCAGCCAAGATCGTAGCGGGATTGCCTACGAGCAGTACTTC. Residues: CASSQDRSGIAYEQYF.